This entry describes one T cell receptor beta chain. The V gene's germline CDR1 is MNHEY and CDR2 SVGAGI. V trimming: 6 bases; J trimming: 2 bases; junction bases outside the gene matches: 2. The CDR3 length is 14 residues. The table came from immunoSEQ multiplex PCR; TCRdb's copy has only in-frame clones and leaves some out. The sample comprises about 49,000 clones, around 77% of which are singletons, and less than 3.5% rests with the top ten. This record belongs to a study of PD-1 blockade in mismatch repair-deficient tumors. The TCR sequence derives from an adult with mismatch repair-deficient cancer. The sequences come from PBMCs, collected before pembrolizumab treatment. The chain carries TRBV6-5 and TRBJ1-3; the match to TRBD1 covers 9 bases. The CDR3 is CASSRTGAGNTIYF. For the CDR3, the DNA is TGTGCCAGCAGCCGGACAGGGGCTGGAAACACCATATATTTT.